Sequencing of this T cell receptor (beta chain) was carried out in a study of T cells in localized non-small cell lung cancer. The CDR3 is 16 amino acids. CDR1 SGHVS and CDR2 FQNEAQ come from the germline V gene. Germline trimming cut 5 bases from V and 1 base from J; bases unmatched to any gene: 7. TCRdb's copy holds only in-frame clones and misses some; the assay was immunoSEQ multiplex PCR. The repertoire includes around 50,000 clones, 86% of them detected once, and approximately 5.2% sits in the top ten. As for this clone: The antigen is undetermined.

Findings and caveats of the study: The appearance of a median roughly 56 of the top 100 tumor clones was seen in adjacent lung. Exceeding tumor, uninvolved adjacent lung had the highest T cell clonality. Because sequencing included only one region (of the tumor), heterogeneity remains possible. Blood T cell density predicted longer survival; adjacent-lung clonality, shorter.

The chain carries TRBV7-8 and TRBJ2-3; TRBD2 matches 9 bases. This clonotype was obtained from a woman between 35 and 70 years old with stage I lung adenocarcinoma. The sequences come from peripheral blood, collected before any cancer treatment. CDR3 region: CASSVRGGKGTDTQYF. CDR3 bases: TGTGCCAGCAGCGTGCGGGGGGGCAAGGGCACAGATACGCAGTATTTT. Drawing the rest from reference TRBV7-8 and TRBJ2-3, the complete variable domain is GAGVSQSPRYKVAKRGQDVALRCDPISGHVSLFWYQQALGQGPEFLTYFQNEAQLDKSGLPSDRFFAERPEGSVSTLKIQRTQQEDSAVYLCASSVRGGKGTDTQYFGPGTRLTVL.